A selection of T cell receptor beta chains follows, all from one sample in a study of T-cell memory formation after mild COVID-19. TCRdb reprocessed the 5' RACE reads via MiXCR and lists one record per CDR3 protein. Altogether 240,000 or so distinct CDR3 sequences are present, more than 8% being singletons, with the ten largest covering around a fifth. Sequencing input: PBMCs or a T cell subset sorted from them (not recorded which). These receptors were collected from a man between 18 and 29 years old who had mild COVID-19 (a few samples of this study predate the infection). Cell type and time point are not known. Each CDR3 is given with its conserved first and last residue. The D gene is left open where the match is weak. Only part of the rows carry a size: once, few, many, or a class if the clone is expanded.

TRBJ1-2	many	TRBV5-6	NA	TGTGCCAGCAGCTTTTTCTTTTTTATGGCGGGTCCAAGCAGGCCTCTCGGCTACACCTTC	CASSFFFFMAGPSRPLGYTF
TRBJ2-7	NA	TRBV5-1	NA	TGCGCCAGCAGCTTGCAGCCGGGTGTCCAGGTCTACGAGCAGTACTTC	CASSLQPGVQVYEQYF
TRBJ1-5	NA	TRBV20-1	NA	TGCAGTGCTAGCCGTACGTATGGCAATCAGCCCCAGCATTTT	CSASRTYGNQPQHF
TRBJ1-5	many	TRBV5-1	NA	TGCGCCAGCAGCTTTTCCGGGGAAGATCAGCCCCAGCATTTT	CASSFSGEDQPQHF
TRBJ2-7	once	TRBV28	TRBD2	TGTGCCAGCAGTTTATGGGAGGGACTAGCGGGAGTCCAGCAGTACTTC	CASSLWEGLAGVQQYF
TRBJ1-2	once	TRBV10-3	TRBD1	TGTGCCATCATGGTTCGGACAGGGTCCAACTATGGCTACACCTTC	CAIMVRTGSNYGYTF
TRBJ1-2	NA	TRBV28	NA	TGTGCCAGCACCACGACAGGTTACTATGGCTACACCTTC	CASTTTGYYGYTF
TRBJ2-3	few	TRBV9	NA	TGTGCCAGCAGCGGGAATACGCAGTATTTT	CASSGNTQYF
TRBJ2-5	many	TRBV6-2/TRBV6-3	NA	TGTGCCAGCAGTGCCGAGGGGGGCCGCGAGACCCAGTACTTC	CASSAEGGRETQYF
TRBJ2-3	NA	TRBV5-1	TRBD1	TGCGCCAGCAGCTCCGGGACAGGGAATTTGGATACGCAGTATTTT	CASSSGTGNLDTQYF
TRBJ1-1	NA	TRBV12-3/TRBV12-4	NA	TGTGCCAGCAGTTTAAGCAGGGCGAACACTGAAGCTTTCTTT	CASSLSRANTEAFF
TRBJ1-6	NA	TRBV9	NA	TGTGCCAGCAGCGTCTCGGGGGACCGGTCACCCCTCCACTTT	CASSVSGDRSPLHF
TRBJ2-3	NA	TRBV5-1	NA	TGCGCCAGCAGCTTGGCGGCAGGGTCGGGAGATACGCAGTATTTT	CASSLAAGSGDTQYF
TRBJ2-1	few	TRBV7-3	TRBD1	TGTGCCAGCAGCGCTCGACAGGGGCGAGAGCAGTTCTTC	CASSARQGREQFF
TRBJ1-2	NA	TRBV5-6	NA	TGTGCCAGCAGCTTGGAACAGCTGTATGGCTACACCTTC	CASSLEQLYGYTF
TRBJ2-7	few	TRBV7-8	NA	TGTGCCAGCAGCCACCGGGGCCCCTACGAGCAGTACTTC	CASSHRGPYEQYF
TRBJ2-5	few	TRBV7-3	NA	TGTGCCAGCAGCCGGCGGGCCGCCCGACTAGAGACCCAGTACTTC	CASSRRAARLETQYF
TRBJ1-6	NA	TRBV7-2	NA	TGTGCCAGCAGCTTAGGGCAGGGCCACTCACCCCTCCACTTT	CASSLGQGHSPLHF
TRBJ2-3	NA	TRBV12-3/TRBV12-4	NA	TGTGCTAATGGACATGTGGGGATCACAGATACGCAGTATTTT	CANGHVGITDTQYF
TRBJ2-7	NA	TRBV7-2	TRBD2	TGTGCCAGCAGCTTAGCAGGGCCTAGCGGTTCCTACGAGCAGTACTTC	CASSLAGPSGSYEQYF
TRBJ1-1	few	TRBV7-2	NA	TGCGCCAGCAGCCGACTCACAGGAGGCGAAGCTTTCTTT	CASSRLTGGEAFF
TRBJ1-5	few	TRBV2	TRBD1	TGTGCCAGCAGTCGACAGGGATTCGAGCATTTT	CASSRQGFEHF
TRBJ2-5	few	TRBV7-2	NA	TGTGCCAGCAGCTTAGTCGGCAGGGTGGCTGAGACCCAGTACTTC	CASSLVGRVAETQYF
TRBJ2-5	NA	TRBV20-1	NA	TGCAGTGCTAGAGACCCCCAGAACCAAGAGACCCAGTACTTC	CSARDPQNQETQYF
TRBJ1-1	few	TRBV4-1	TRBD1	TGCGCCAGCAGCCAGCCGGGACAGCTTTACACTGAAGCTTTCTTT	CASSQPGQLYTEAFF
TRBJ2-7	many	TRBV29-1	TRBD1	TGCAGCGTTGCCACAGGGGCCGAGCAGTACTTC	CSVATGAEQYF
TRBJ1-5	NA	TRBV12-3/TRBV12-4	TRBD1	TGTGCCAGCAGTCATTCCGACAGGGAAAGCCAGCCCCAGCATTTT	CASSHSDRESQPQHF
TRBJ2-1	few	TRBV5-1	TRBD2	TGCGCCAGCAGCGCCGAACGGACTAGCAGTCATGAGCAGTTCTTC	CASSAERTSSHEQFF
TRBJ2-2	few	TRBV24-1	NA	TGTGCCACCACCCCGGACAGCTACACCGGGGAGCTGTTTTTT	CATTPDSYTGELFF
TRBJ1-5	few	TRBV29-1	NA	TGCAGCGTTCGGCCCAGCCCGAATCAGCCCCAGCATTTT	CSVRPSPNQPQHF
TRBJ2-7	NA	TRBV6-6	NA	TGTGCCAGCAGTTACTCGGGGATGGGGTCCTACGAGCAGTACTTC	CASSYSGMGSYEQYF
TRBJ2-2	NA	TRBV7-2	TRBD1	TGTGCCAGCAGCTCCCGACAGGGGGTAACGGGGGAGCTGTTTTTT	CASSSRQGVTGELFF
TRBJ1-1	few	TRBV5-1	NA	TGCGCCAGCAGCTTGGTGCAGGGCACTGAAGCTTTCTTT	CASSLVQGTEAFF
TRBJ2-1	NA	TRBV4-3	TRBD2	TGCGCCAGCAGCCAAGATGTAGGACTAGCGGGGAGAGAGCAGTTCTTC	CASSQDVGLAGREQFF
TRBJ1-5	few	TRBV4-1	NA	TGCGCCAGCAGCCAAAGAGGGAATTGGCCCCAGCATTTT	CASSQRGNWPQHF
TRBJ2-2	many	TRBV11-2	NA	TGTGCCAGCAGCTTGGGCTGGAAGGGCACCGGGGAGCTGTTTTTT	CASSLGWKGTGELFF
TRBJ2-3	few	TRBV27	NA	TGTGCCAGCAGCACGACTAGGCTCACAGATACGCAGTATTTT	CASSTTRLTDTQYF
TRBJ2-3	many	TRBV7-8	NA	TGTGCCAGCAGCTTTCAAACAGATACGCAGTATTTT	CASSFQTDTQYF
TRBJ1-2	NA	TRBV4-3	TRBD1	TGCGCCAGCAGCCATGCCGAGGACAGGGGTCTGGGCGGCTACACCTTC	CASSHAEDRGLGGYTF
TRBJ2-5	many	TRBV5-1	NA	TGCGCCAGCAGCTACAGCCTCTCCAGAGAGACCCAGTACTTC	CASSYSLSRETQYF
TRBJ2-5	NA	TRBV11-2	TRBD2	TGTGCCAGCAGCTTGACTAGCGGAAAAGAGACCCAGTACTTC	CASSLTSGKETQYF